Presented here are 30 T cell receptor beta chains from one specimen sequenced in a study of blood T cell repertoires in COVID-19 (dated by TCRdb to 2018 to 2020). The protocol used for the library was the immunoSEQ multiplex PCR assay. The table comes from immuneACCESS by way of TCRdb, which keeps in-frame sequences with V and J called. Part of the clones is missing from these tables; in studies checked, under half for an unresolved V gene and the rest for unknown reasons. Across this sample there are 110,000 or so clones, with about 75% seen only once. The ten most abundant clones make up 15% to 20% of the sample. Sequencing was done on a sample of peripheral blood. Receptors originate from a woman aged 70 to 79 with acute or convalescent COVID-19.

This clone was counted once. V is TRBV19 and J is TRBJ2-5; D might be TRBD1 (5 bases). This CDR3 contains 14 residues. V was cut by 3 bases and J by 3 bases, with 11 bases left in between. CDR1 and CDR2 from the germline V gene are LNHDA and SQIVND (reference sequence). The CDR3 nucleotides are TGTGCCAGTAGTATTGGGGCAGGAGAAGAGACCCAGTACTTC. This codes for CASSIGAGEETQYF.

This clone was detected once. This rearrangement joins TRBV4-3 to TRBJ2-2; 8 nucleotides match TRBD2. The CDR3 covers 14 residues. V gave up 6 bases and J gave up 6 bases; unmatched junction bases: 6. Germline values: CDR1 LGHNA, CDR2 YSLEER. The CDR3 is CASRSGGGPGELFF. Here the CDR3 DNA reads TGCGCCAGCAGGAGCGGGGGCGGGCCCGGGGAGCTGTTTTTT.

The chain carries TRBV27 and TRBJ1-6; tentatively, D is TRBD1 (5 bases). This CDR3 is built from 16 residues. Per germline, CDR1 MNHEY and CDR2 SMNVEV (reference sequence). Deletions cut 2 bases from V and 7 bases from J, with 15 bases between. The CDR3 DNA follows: TGTGCCAGCAGTTTAGGTCAGGGTAGAGACAATTCACCCCTCCACTTT. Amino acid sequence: CASSLGQGRDNSPLHF.

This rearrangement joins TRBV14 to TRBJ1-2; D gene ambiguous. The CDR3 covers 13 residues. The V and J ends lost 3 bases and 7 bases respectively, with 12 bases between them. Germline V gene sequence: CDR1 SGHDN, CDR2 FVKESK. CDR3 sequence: CASSQMLGSGYTF. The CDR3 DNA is TGTGCCAGCAGCCAGATGCTGGGCTCTGGCTACACCTTC.

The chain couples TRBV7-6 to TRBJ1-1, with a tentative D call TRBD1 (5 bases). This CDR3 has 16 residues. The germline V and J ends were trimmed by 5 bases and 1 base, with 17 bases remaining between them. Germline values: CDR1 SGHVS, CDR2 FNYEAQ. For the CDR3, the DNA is TGTGCCAGCAGCCGCTCAACAGGTTATTCGAACACTGAAGCTTTCTTT. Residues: CASSRSTGYSNTEAFF.

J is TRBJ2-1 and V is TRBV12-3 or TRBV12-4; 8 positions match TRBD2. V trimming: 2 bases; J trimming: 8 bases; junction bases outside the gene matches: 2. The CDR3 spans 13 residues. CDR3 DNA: TGTGCCAGCAGTTTATTTAGCGGGGATGAGCAGTTCTTC. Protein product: CASSLFSGDEQFF.

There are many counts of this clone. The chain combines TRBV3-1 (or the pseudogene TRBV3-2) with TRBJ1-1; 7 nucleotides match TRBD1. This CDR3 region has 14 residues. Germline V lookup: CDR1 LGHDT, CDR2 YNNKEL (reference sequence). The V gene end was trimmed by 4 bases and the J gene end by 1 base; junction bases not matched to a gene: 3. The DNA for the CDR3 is TGTGCCAGCAGCCGATCAGGGGGGAACACTGAAGCTTTCTTT. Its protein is CASSRSGGNTEAFF.

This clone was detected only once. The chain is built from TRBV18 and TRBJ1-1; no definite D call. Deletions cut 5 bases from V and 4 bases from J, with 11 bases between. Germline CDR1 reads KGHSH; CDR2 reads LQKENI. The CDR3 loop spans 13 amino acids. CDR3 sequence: CASSETRGTEAFF. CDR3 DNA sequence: TGTGCCAGCTCAGAAACCCGAGGCACTGAAGCTTTCTTT. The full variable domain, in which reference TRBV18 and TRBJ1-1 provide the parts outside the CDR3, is NAGVMQNPRHLVRRRGQEARLRCSPMKGHSHVYWYRQLPEEGLKFMVYLQKENIIDESGMPKERFSAEFPKEGPSILRIQQVVRGDSAAYFCASSETRGTEAFFGQGTRLTVV.

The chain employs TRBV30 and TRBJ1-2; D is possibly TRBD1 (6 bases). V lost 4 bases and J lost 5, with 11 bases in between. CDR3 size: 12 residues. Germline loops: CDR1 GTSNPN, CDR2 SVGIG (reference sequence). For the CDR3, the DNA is TGTGCCTGGACCCGGGACAATTATGGCTACACCTTC. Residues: CAWTRDNYGYTF.

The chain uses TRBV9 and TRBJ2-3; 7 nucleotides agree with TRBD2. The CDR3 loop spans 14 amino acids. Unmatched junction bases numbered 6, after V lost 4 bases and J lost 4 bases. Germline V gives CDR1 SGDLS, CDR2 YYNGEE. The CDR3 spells CASSQRGDADTQYF. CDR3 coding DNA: TGTGCCAGCAGCCAACGGGGGGACGCAGATACGCAGTATTTT.

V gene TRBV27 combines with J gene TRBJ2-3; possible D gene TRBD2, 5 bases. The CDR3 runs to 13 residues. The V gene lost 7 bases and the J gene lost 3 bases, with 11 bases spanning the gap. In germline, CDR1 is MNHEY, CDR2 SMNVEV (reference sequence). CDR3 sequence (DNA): TGTGCCAGCAACAGAAGAGGGACAGATACGCAGTATTTT. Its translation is CASNRRGTDTQYF.

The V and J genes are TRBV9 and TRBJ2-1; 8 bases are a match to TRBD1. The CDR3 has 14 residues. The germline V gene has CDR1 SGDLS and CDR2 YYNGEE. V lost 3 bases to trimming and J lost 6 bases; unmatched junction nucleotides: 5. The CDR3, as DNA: TGTGCCAGCAGCGGACAGGGGAGAAGCAATGAGCAGTTCTTC. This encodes CASSGQGRSNEQFF.

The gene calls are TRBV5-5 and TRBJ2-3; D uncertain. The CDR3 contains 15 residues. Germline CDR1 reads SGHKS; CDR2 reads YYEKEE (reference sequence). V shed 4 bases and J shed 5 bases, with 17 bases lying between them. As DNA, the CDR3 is TGTGCCAGCAGCGATTCCGGAGACCCGTTAGATACGCAGTATTTT. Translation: CASSDSGDPLDTQYF.

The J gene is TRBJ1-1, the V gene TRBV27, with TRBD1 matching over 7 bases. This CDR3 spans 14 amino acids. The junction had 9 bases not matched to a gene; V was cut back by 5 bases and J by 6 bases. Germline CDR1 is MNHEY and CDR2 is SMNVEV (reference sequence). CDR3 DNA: TGTGCCAGCAGTCCGCCCGGGACAGTCGCTGAAGCTTTCTTT. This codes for CASSPPGTVAEAFF.

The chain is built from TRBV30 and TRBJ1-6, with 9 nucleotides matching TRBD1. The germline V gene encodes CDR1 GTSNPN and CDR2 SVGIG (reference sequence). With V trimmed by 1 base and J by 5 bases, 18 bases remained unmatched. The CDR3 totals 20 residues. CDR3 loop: CAWSEGFRGQGVGNNSPLHF. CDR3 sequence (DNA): TGTGCCTGGAGTGAAGGATTCAGGGGACAGGGAGTGGGTAATAATTCACCCCTCCACTTT.

The chain's CDR3 is CSAPRAYEQYF. Here the CDR3 DNA reads TGCAGTGCCCCGCGGGCCTACGAGCAGTACTTC. V and J are TRBV20-1 and TRBJ2-7, with D possibly TRBD2 on 5 matching bases. This CDR3 has 11 amino acids. Trimming cost V 6 bases and J 2 bases, with 8 bases left between them. Germline assignment: CDR1 DFQATT and CDR2 SNEGSKA (reference sequence).

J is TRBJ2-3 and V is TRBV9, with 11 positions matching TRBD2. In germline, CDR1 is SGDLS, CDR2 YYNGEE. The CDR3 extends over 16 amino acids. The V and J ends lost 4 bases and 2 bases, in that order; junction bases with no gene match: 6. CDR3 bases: TGTGCCAGCAGCTCCAGACTAGCGGGACTCACAGATACGCAGTATTTT. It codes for CASSSRLAGLTDTQYF.

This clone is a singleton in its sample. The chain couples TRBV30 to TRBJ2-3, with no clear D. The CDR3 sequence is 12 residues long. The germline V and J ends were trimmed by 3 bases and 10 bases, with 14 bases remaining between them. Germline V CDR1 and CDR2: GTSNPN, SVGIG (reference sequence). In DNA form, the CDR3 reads TGTGCCTGGAGAAGCCCCTCCCGTCCGCAGTATTTT. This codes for CAWRSPSRPQYF.

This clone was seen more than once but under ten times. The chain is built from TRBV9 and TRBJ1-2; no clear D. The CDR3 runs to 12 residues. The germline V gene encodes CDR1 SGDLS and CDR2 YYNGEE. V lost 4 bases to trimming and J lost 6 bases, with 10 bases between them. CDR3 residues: CASSPGVNGYTF. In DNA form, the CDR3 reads TGTGCCAGCAGCCCCGGGGTGAATGGCTACACCTTC.

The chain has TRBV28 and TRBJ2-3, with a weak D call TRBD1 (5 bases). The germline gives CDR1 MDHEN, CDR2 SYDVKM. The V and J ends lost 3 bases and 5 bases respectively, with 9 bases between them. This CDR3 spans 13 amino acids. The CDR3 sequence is CASSLSGLDTQYF. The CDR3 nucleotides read TGTGCCAGCAGTTTGTCAGGGCTAGATACGCAGTATTTT. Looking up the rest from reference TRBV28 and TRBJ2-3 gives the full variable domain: DVKVTQSSRYLVKRTGEKVFLECVQDMDHENMFWYRQDPGLGLRLIYFSYDVKMKEKGDIPEGYSVSREKKERFSLILESASTNQTSMYLCASSLSGLDTQYFGPGTRLTVL.

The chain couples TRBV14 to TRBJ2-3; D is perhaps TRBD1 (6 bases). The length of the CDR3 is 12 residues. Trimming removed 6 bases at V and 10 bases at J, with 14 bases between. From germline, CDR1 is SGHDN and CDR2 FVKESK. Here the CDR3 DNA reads TGTGCCAGCAGTTGGGACAATAGGGCGCAGTATTTT. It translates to CASSWDNRAQYF.

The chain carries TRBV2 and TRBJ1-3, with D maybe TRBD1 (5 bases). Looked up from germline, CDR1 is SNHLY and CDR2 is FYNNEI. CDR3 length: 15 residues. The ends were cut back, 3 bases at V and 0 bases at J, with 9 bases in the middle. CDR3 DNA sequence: TGTGCCAGCAGTGAGCGGGACCTCTCTGGAAACACCATATATTTT. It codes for CASSERDLSGNTIYF.

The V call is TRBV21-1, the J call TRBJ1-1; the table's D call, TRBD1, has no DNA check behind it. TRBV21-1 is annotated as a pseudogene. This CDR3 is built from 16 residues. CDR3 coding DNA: TGTGCCAGCAGCAGCGGCGACAGGGCCATGAACACTGAAGCTTTCTTT. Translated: CASSSGDRAMNTEAFF.

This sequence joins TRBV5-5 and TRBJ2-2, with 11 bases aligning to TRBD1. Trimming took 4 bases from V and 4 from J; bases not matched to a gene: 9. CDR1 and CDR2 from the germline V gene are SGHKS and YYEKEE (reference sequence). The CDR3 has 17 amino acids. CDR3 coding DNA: TGTGCCAGCAGCCTGGACAGGGGGCGAGTCGGCACCGGGGAGCTGTTTTTT. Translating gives CASSLDRGRVGTGELFF.

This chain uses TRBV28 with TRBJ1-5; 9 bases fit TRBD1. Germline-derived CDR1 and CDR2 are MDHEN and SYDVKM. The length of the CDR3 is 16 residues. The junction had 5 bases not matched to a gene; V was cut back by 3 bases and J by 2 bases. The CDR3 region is CASSFLDRGGNQPQHF. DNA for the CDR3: TGTGCCAGCAGTTTCTTGGACAGGGGAGGCAATCAGCCCCAGCATTTT.

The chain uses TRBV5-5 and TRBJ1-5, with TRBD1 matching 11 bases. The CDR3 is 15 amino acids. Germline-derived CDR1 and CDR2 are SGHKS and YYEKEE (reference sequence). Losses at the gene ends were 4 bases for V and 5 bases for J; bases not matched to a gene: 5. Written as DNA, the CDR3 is TGTGCCAGCAGCGGTGGGACAGGGGGATATCAGCCCCAGCATTTT. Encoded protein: CASSGGTGGYQPQHF.

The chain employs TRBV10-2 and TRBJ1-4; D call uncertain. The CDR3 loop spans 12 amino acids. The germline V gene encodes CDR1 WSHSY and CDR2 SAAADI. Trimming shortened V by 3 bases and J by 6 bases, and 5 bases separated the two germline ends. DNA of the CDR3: TGCGCCAGCAGTGAACCGGATGAAAAACTGTTTTTT. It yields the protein CASSEPDEKLFF.

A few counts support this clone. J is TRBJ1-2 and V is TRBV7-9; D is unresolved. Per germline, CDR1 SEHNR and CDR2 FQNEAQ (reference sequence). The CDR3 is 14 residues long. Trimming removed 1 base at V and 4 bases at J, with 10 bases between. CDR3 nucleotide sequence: TGTGCCAGCAGCTTAGATTTGGGAGTCTATGGCTACACCTTC. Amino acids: CASSLDLGVYGYTF.

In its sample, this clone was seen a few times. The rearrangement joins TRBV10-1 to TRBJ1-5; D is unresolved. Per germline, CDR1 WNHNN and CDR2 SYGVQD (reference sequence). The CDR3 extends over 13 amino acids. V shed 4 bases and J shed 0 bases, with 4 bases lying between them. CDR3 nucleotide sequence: TGCGCCAGCAGTGCAGGTAGCAATCAGCCCCAGCATTTT. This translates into CASSAGSNQPQHF.

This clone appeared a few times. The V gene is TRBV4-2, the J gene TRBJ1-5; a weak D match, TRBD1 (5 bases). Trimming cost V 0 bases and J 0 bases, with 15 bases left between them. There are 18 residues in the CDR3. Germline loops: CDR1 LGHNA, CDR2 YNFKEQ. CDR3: CASSQDSQGIYSNQPQHF. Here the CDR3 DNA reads TGTGCCAGCAGCCAAGATTCCCAGGGAATATATAGCAATCAGCCCCAGCATTTT.